Sequencing of this T cell receptor beta chain was carried out in a study of blood T cell repertoires in COVID-19. Across the study: Samples representing acute and convalescent COVID-19 were sourced from the United States, Italy and Spain.

Assay: immunoSEQ multiplex PCR; the TCRdb copy retains only in-frame clones and omits some. The table shows under 250,000 clones, with about 90% occurring only once. The V end lost 4 bases, the J end lost 0 bases, and 10 bases lay between the germline ends. Germline-derived CDR1 and CDR2 are MGHDK and SYGVNS. The CDR3 consists of 15 residues. This receptor was obtained from a man aged 55 to 70 with COVID-19, enrolled during active disease. Sequenced material: peripheral blood. The gene calls are TRBV25-1 and TRBJ2-1, with D tentatively TRBD1 (6 bases). The CDR3 is CASSGQDSSYNEQFF. DNA for the CDR3: TGTGCCAGCAGTGGACAGGACAGCTCCTACAATGAGCAGTTCTTC.